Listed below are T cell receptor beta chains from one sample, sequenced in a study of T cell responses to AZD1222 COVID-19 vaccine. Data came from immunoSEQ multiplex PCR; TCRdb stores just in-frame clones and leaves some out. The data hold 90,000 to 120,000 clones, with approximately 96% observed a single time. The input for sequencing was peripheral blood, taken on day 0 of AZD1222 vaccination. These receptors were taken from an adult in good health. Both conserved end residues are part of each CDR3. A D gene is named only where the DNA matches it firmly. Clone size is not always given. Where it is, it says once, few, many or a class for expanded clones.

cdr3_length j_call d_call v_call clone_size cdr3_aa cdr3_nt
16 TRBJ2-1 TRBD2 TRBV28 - CASRTRTRSSYNEQFF TGTGCCAGCAGAACGCGGACTAGATCCTCCTACAATGAGCAGTTCTTC
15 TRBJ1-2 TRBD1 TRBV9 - CASSATGALTYGYTF TGTGCCAGCAGCGCGACAGGGGCGTTAACGTATGGCTACACCTTC
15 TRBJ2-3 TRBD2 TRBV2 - CASFVAGGPRDTQYF TGTGCCAGCTTTGTAGCGGGGGGGCCGCGAGATACGCAGTATTTT
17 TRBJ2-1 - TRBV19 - CASSMVKGRSYYNEQFF TGTGCCAGTAGTATGGTAAAGGGACGATCGTACTACAATGAGCAGTTCTTC
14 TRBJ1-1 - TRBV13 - CASSILRENTEAFF TGTGCCAGCAGTATCCTCCGAGAGAACACTGAAGCTTTCTTT
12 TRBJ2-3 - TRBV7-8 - CASSVARDTQYF TGTGCCAGCAGCGTAGCTAGAGATACGCAGTATTTT
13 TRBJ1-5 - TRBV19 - CASSSQGRQPQHF TGTGCCAGTAGTTCTCAGGGTCGGCAGCCCCAGCATTTT
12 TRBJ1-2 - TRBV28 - CASSHALDGYTF TGTGCCAGCAGCCATGCATTGGATGGCTACACCTTC
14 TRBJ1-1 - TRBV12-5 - CASGPVNPNTEAFF TGTGCTAGTGGCCCGGTTAACCCGAACACTGAAGCTTTCTTT
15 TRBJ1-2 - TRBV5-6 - CASSLSWTSVYGYTF TGTGCCAGCAGCTTGTCCTGGACTTCGGTCTATGGCTACACCTTC
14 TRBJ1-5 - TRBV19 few CASSFGYSNQPQHF TGTGCCAGTAGTTTCGGCTATAGCAATCAGCCCCAGCATTTT
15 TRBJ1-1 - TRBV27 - CASSPVDRLNTEAFF TGTGCCAGCAGTCCAGTCGACAGGTTAAACACTGAAGCTTTCTTT
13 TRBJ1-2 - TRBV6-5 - CASSYSGRRGYTF TGTGCCAGCAGTTACTCGGGGCGTCGGGGCTACACCTTC
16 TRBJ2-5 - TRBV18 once CASSPLGGPTQETQYF TGTGCCAGCTCACCACTCGGGGGGCCGACTCAAGAGACCCAGTACTTC
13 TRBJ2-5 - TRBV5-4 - CASSLAGAETQYF TGTGCCAGCAGCTTGGCAGGAGCGGAGACCCAGTACTTC
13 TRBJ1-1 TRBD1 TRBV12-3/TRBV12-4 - CASTGQGSTEAFF TGTGCCAGCACCGGACAGGGGAGCACTGAAGCTTTCTTT
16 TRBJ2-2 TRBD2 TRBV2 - CASRDIAGGDTGELFF TGTGCCAGCAGAGACATAGCGGGGGGGGACACCGGGGAGCTGTTTTTT
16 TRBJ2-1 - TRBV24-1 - CATSSARGAGVDEQFF TGTGCCACCAGTTCCGCGAGGGGGGCAGGGGTCGATGAGCAGTTCTTC
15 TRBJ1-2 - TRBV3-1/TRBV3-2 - CASSQENGGQFGYTF TGTGCCAGCAGCCAAGAGAACGGGGGGCAATTTGGCTACACCTTC
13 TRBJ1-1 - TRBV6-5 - CASNPAGNTEAFF TGTGCCAGCAACCCTGCAGGGAACACTGAAGCTTTCTTT
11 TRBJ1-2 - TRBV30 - CGVGRGKGYTF TGTGGAGTGGGAAGGGGTAAGGGCTACACCTTC
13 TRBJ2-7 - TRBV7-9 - CASSPDRPYEQYF TGTGCCAGCAGCCCCGACAGACCCTACGAGCAGTACTTC
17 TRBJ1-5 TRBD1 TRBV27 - CASRKWTGQDSNQPQHF TGTGCCAGCAGAAAGTGGACAGGGCAGGATAGCAATCAGCCCCAGCATTTT
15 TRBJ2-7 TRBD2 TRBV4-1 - CASSPGTSGHTEQYF TGCGCCAGCAGCCCAGGGACTAGCGGACATACCGAGCAGTACTTC
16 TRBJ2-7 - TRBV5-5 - CASSLGAGTGVYEQYF TGTGCCAGCAGCTTGGGAGCCGGGACGGGGGTCTACGAGCAGTACTTC
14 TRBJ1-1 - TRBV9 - CASSVGGSWTEAFF TGTGCCAGCAGCGTAGGGGGCTCTTGGACTGAAGCTTTCTTT
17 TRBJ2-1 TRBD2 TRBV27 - CASSGPGLAATSNEQFF TGTGCCAGCAGCGGACCGGGACTAGCTGCGACTTCCAATGAGCAGTTCTTC
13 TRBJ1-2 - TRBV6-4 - CASSKTVHDGYTF TGTGCCAGCAGTAAAACGGTCCATGATGGCTACACCTTC
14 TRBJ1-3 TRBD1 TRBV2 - CASMLTGAGNTIYF TGTGCCAGCATGCTTACAGGGGCGGGAAACACCATATATTTT
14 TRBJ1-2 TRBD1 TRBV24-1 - CATSDSGGRYGYTF TGTGCCACCAGTGATTCAGGGGGTCGGTATGGCTACACCTTC
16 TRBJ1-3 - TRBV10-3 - CAISESRGGHGNTIYF TGTGCCATCAGTGAGTCACGTGGAGGGCATGGAAACACCATATATTTT
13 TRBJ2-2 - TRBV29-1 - CSVVRTVSGELFF TGCAGCGTTGTAAGGACAGTCTCCGGGGAGCTGTTTTTT
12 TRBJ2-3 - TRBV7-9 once CASSYTSDTQYF TGTGCCAGCAGCTACACGTCAGATACGCAGTATTTT
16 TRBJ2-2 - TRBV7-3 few CASSPRLGGLTGELFF TGTGCCAGCAGCCCCCGGCTGGGGGGGCTTACCGGGGAGCTGTTTTTT
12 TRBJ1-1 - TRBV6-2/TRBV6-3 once CASSYFPFGAFF TGTGCCAGCAGTTACTTCCCCTTCGGAGCTTTCTTT
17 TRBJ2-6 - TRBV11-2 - CASSLVVPYSGANVLTF TGTGCCAGCAGCTTAGTAGTGCCCTACTCTGGGGCCAACGTCCTGACTTTC
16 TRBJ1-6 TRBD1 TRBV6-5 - CASSYSTTGENSPLHF TGTGCCAGCAGTTACTCGACGACAGGGGAAAATTCACCCCTCCACTTT
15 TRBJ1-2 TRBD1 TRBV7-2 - CASSTNHRGTYGYTF TGTGCCAGCAGCACAAACCACAGGGGTACCTATGGCTACACCTTC
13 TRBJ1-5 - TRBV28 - CASRSGAIQPQHF TGTGCCAGCAGGTCGGGGGCGATTCAGCCCCAGCATTTT
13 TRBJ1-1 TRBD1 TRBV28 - CASREQKGAGAFF TGTGCCAGCAGGGAACAGAAGGGGGCTGGAGCTTTCTTT
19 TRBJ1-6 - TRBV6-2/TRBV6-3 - CASSWRDIPSSSYNSPLHF TGTGCCAGCAGTTGGAGGGACATCCCCTCGAGCTCCTATAATTCACCCCTCCACTTT
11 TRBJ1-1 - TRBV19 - CASSRGPEAFF TGTGCCAGTAGTAGGGGACCTGAAGCTTTCTTT
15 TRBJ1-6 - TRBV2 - CASRQQSSYNSPLHF TGTGCCAGCAGACAACAGAGCTCCTATAATTCACCCCTCCACTTT
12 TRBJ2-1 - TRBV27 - CASSLRGNEQFF TGTGCCAGCAGTTTAAGAGGGAATGAGCAGTTCTTC
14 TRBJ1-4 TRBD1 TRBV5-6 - CASSLRWTGEKLFF TGTGCCAGCAGCTTGCGATGGACAGGTGAAAAACTGTTTTTT
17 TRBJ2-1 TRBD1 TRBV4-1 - CASSQGRGQGRGNEQFF TGCGCCAGCAGCCAAGGACGAGGACAGGGGCGCGGGAATGAGCAGTTCTTC
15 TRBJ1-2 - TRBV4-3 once CASSQGQLANYGYTF TGCGCCAGCAGCCAAGGGCAGCTCGCTAACTATGGCTACACCTTC
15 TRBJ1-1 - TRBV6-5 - CASSYRSPAHTEAFF TGTGCCAGCAGTTACAGAAGTCCGGCTCACACTGAAGCTTTCTTT
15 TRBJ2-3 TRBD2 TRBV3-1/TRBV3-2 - CASSQATSRTDTQYF TGTGCCAGCAGCCAGGCGACTAGCCGCACAGATACGCAGTATTTT
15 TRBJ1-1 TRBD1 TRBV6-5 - CAIREGTGVNTEAFF TGTGCCATCCGGGAAGGGACAGGCGTGAACACTGAAGCTTTCTTT
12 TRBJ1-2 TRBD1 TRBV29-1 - CSVDREHYGYTF TGCAGCGTGGACAGGGAACACTATGGCTACACCTTC
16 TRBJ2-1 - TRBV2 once CASSHLGGGSYNEQFF TGTGCCAGCAGCCACCTGGGGGGAGGCTCCTACAATGAGCAGTTCTTC
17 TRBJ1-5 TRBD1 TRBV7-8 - CASSLLGGGERNQPQHF TGTGCCAGCAGCTTATTAGGAGGGGGCGAGCGCAATCAGCCCCAGCATTTT
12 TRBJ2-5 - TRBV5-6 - CASREGEETQYF TGTGCCAGCAGAGAAGGGGAAGAGACCCAGTACTTC
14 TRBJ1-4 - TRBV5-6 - CASSFGQRYEKLFF TGTGCCAGCAGCTTTGGGCAGCGGTATGAAAAACTGTTTTTT
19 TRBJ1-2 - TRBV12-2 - CASRLARTRGKPSTPGYTF TGTGCAAGTCGCTTAGCGCGAACAAGGGGGAAGCCTTCAACACCTGGCTACACCTTC
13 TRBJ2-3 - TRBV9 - CASNERSTDTQYF TGTGCCAGCAATGAGCGGAGCACAGATACGCAGTATTTT
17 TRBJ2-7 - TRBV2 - CASDSLVLSPRSYEQYF TGTGCCAGCGATTCTTTAGTTCTATCCCCCCGGAGCTACGAGCAGTACTTC
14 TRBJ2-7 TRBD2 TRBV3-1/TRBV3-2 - CASSQGGRAAEQYF TGTGCCAGCAGCCAAGGAGGGAGGGCGGCCGAGCAGTACTTC